Reported below is one T cell receptor (beta chain). This entry comes from a study of blood T cell repertoires in COVID-19. Study-level background: COVID-19 samples, acute and convalescent, were from the United States, Italy and Spain.

The CDR3 runs 12 residues. Per germline, CDR1 SNHLY and CDR2 FYNNEI. The V and J ends lost 5 bases and 9 bases respectively, with 11 bases between them. Method: immunoSEQ multiplex PCR; TCRdb's copy keeps in-frame clones and lacks some. The sample has about 15,000 clones, roughly 73% seen once. V and J are TRBV2 and TRBJ2-1; D not resolved. This TCR derives from a boy younger than 10 with active or convalescent COVID-19. What was sequenced was peripheral blood. The CDR3 region has the DNA TGTGCCAGCAGTACCGACTTCTCTGAGCAGTTCTTC. This codes for CASSTDFSEQFF.